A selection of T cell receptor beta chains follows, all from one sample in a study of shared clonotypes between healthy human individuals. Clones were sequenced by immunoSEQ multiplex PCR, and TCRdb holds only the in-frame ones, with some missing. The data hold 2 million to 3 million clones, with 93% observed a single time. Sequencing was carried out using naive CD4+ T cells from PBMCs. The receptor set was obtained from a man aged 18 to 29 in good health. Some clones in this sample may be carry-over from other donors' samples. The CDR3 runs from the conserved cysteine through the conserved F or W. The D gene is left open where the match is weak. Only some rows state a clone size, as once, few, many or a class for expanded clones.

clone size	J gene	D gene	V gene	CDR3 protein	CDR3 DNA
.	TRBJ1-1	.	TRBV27	CASSTDSFEAFF	TGTGCCAGCAGTACAGACAGCTTTGAAGCTTTCTTT
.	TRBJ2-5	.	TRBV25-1	CASSEYPGAQETQYF	TGTGCCAGCAGTGAATACCCAGGGGCCCAAGAGACCCAGTACTTC
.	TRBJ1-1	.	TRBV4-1	CASSQVRPNTEAFF	TGCGCCAGCAGCCAAGTTAGGCCGAACACTGAAGCTTTCTTT
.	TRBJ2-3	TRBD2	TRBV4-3	CASSQDMVAGVGADTQYF	TGCGCCAGCAGCCAAGATATGGTAGCGGGAGTGGGGGCAGATACGCAGTATTTT
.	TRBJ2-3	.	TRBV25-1	CASSEPPRDTQYF	TGTGCCAGCAGTGAACCCCCCCGGGATACGCAGTATTTT
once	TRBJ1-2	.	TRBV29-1	CSVEVGLTRGYTF	TGCAGCGTTGAAGTAGGACTTACGCGCGGCTACACCTTC
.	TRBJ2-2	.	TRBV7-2	CASSLAWRGTGELFF	TGTGCCAGCAGCTTAGCATGGCGGGGCACCGGGGAGCTGTTTTTT
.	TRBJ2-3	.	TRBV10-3	CAINQLGTVTDTQYF	TGTGCCATCAACCAACTGGGGACCGTCACAGATACGCAGTATTTT
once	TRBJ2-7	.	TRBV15	CATSPGLSREQYF	TGTGCCACCAGCCCTGGACTCTCCCGGGAGCAGTACTTC
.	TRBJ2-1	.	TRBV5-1	CASSLGGTTDYEQFF	TGCGCCAGCAGCTTGGGGGGTACGACAGATTATGAGCAGTTCTTC
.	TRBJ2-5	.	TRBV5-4	CASRLGAVGETQYF	TGTGCCAGCAGGTTGGGAGCGGTGGGAGAGACCCAGTACTTC
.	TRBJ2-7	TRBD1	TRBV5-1	CASSSGQAIDEQYF	TGCGCCAGCAGCTCGGGACAGGCCATCGACGAGCAGTACTTC
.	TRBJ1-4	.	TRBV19	CASSIGDPGKLFF	TGTGCCAGTAGTATCGGGGACCCTGGGAAACTGTTTTTT
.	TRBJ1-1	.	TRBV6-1	CASSEPGYLNTEAFF	TGTGCCAGCAGTGAACCTGGCTACTTGAACACTGAAGCTTTCTTT
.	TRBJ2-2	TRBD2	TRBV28	CASSRGTSGRITGELFF	TGTGCCAGCAGTAGAGGGACTAGCGGGAGGATCACCGGGGAGCTGTTTTTT
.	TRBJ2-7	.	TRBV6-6	CASSYSGSYEQYF	TGTGCCAGCAGTTACTCGGGATCATACGAGCAGTACTTC
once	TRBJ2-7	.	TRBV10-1	CASSDTGSIDEQYF	TGCGCCAGCAGTGATACGGGCAGTATCGACGAGCAGTACTTC
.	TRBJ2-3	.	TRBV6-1	CASSEDGRGPDTQYF	TGTGCCAGCAGTGAAGACGGGCGGGGCCCAGATACGCAGTATTTT
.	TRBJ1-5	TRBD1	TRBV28	CASSGGLGNQPQHF	TGTGCCAGCTCAGGGGGTTTAGGCAATCAGCCCCAGCATTTT
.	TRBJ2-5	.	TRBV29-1	CSVEFVQSQETQYF	TGCAGCGTTGAATTTGTCCAGTCCCAAGAGACCCAGTACTTC
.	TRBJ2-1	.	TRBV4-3	CASSQKIRDEQFF	TGCGCCAGCAGCCAAAAAATACGGGATGAGCAGTTCTTC
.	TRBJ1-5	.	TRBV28	CASGDLTQPQHF	TGTGCCAGCGGGGATCTAACTCAGCCCCAGCATTTT
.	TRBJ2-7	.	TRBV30	CAWSDPRGGYEQYF	TGTGCCTGGAGTGACCCCAGGGGTGGCTACGAGCAGTACTTC
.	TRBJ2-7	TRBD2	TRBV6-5	CASTPSGKREQYF	TGTGCCAGCACTCCTAGCGGGAAGCGGGAGCAGTACTTC
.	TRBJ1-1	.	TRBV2	CASSDGGAEAFF	TGTGCCAGCAGTGACGGGGGGGCTGAAGCTTTCTTT
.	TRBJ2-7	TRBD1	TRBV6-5	CASRTGGREQYF	TGTGCCAGCAGAACAGGGGGCAGGGAGCAGTACTTC
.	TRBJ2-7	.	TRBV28	CASREGTVLYEQYF	TGTGCCAGCCGGGAGGGGACAGTTCTCTACGAGCAGTACTTC
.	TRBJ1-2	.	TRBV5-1	CASSLEVRADYGYTF	TGCGCCAGCAGCTTGGAGGTCAGAGCGGACTATGGCTACACCTTC
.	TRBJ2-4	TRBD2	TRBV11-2	CASSPSPPGGKNIQYF	TGTGCCAGCAGCCCTAGCCCCCCGGGAGGTAAAAACATTCAGTACTTC
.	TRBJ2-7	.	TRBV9	CASSGVSGFSYEQYF	TGTGCCAGCAGCGGGGTCTCCGGGTTCTCCTACGAGCAGTACTTC
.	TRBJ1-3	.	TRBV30	CAWSPNGNTIYF	TGTGCCTGGAGTCCTAATGGAAACACCATATATTTT
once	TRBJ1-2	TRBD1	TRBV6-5	CASSSYRGYGYTF	TGTGCCAGCAGTTCCTACAGGGGGTATGGCTACACCTTC
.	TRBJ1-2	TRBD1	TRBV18	CASSPLGQPNYGYTF	TGTGCCAGCTCACCTCTGGGACAGCCTAACTATGGCTACACCTTC
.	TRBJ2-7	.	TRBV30	CACSKGHRTPHEQYF	TGTGCCTGCTCTAAAGGGCACCGGACCCCCCACGAGCAGTACTTC
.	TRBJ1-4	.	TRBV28	CASSLSGIEKLFF	TGTGCCAGCAGTTTAAGTGGTATCGAAAAACTGTTTTTT
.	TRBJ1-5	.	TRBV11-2	CATGRGINQPQHF	TGTGCCACGGGTAGGGGGATTAATCAGCCCCAGCATTTT
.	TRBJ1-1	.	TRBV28	CASSLGGARNRGAFF	TGTGCCAGCAGTTTAGGGGGGGCGAGGAATCGAGGAGCTTTCTTT
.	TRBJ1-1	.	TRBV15	CATSRDGYLNTEAFF	TGTGCCACCAGCAGAGACGGGTACCTGAACACTGAAGCTTTCTTT
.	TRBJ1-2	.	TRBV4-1	CASSPLGGAKDGYTF	TGCGCCAGCAGCCCCCTAGGGGGGGCGAAGGATGGCTACACCTTC
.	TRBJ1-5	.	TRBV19	CASSIDPGNSNQPQHF	TGTGCCAGTAGTATAGATCCGGGAAATAGCAATCAGCCCCAGCATTTT
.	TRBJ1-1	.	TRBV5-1	CASSFGPGGMNTEAFF	TGCGCCAGCAGCTTCGGACCAGGAGGGATGAACACTGAAGCTTTCTTT
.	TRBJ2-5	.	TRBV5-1	CASSWGAEETQYF	TGCGCCAGCAGTTGGGGGGCAGAAGAGACCCAGTACTTC
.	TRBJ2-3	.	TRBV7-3	CASSASSGTDTQYF	TGTGCCAGCAGCGCATCTAGCGGCACAGATACGCAGTATTTT
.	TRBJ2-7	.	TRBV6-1	CASRYGPHYEQYF	TGTGCCAGCAGGTACGGGCCGCACTACGAGCAGTACTTC
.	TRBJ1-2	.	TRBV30	CAWSVVNYGYTF	TGTGCCTGGAGTGTGGTAAACTATGGCTACACCTTC